This T cell receptor beta chain was retrieved from a study of graft-versus-host responses after intestinal transplantation. General study results and limits: Patients who carried graft-donor T cell macrochimerism also had high graft-versus-host to host-versus-graft clonal ratios in their allografts. The authors found GvH clones in recipient marrow, some appearing first in ileum or blood.

V trimming: 2 bases; J trimming: 3 bases; junction bases outside the gene matches: 12. Germline CDR1 and CDR2: SGHNT and YYREEE (reference sequence). The CDR3 consists of 18 residues. This table comes from immunoSEQ multiplex PCR, and its TCRdb copy is limited to in-frame clones, with some not included. The table records some 90,000 clones, roughly 92% of them present only once. Points on this clone: Its antigen is unknown.

The specimen was unstimulated CD4+ T cells sorted from spleen or lymph node cells, collected before intestinal transplant. The sequence was collected from a human donor who received an intestinal transplant. V is TRBV5-4 and J is TRBJ2-7; TRBD2 matches at 12 bases. The CDR3 protein is CASSFSSGRAVFNYEQYF. Here the CDR3 DNA reads TGTGCCAGCAGCTTTTCTAGCGGGAGGGCTGTTTTCAACTACGAGCAGTACTTC. Supplemented by reference TRBV5-4 and TRBJ2-7, the full variable domain reads ETGVTQSPTHLIKTRGQQVTLRCSSQSGHNTVSWYQQALGQGPQFIFQYYREEENGRGNFPPRFSGLQFPNYSSELNVNALELDDSALYLCASSFSSGRAVFNYEQYFGPGTRLTVT.